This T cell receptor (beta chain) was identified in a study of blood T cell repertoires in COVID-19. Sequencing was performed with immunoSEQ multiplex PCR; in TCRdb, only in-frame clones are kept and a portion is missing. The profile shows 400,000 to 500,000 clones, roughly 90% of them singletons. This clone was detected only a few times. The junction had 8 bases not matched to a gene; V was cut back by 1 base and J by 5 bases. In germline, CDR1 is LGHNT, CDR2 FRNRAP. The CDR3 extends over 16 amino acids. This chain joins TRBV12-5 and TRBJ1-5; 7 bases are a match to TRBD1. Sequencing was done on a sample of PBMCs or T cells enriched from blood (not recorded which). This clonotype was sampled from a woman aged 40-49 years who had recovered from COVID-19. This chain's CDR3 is CASGLGQGQIYQPQHF. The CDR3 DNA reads TGTGCTAGTGGTTTGGGTCAGGGACAGATTTATCAGCCCCAGCATTTT.